One and the same sample provided the 14 T cell receptor beta chains below, sequenced in a study of patients and donors after allogeneic stem cell transplantation. TCRdb ran MiXCR on the RT-PCR reads and lists one entry per CDR3 protein. The data show about a million distinct CDR3 sequences, approximately 18% seen once. Sample: blood, either unsorted or a sorted T cell fraction (not recorded which). The receptor source for this set is a human donor who was either an allogeneic HSCT recipient or a stem cell or donor lymphocyte infusion donor (not recorded which). It is not recorded whose cells these are; they may come from a transplant donor.

V is TRBV6-5 and J is TRBJ2-3; no definite D call. The CDR3 extends over 16 amino acids. V shed 0 bases and J shed 5 bases, with 15 bases lying between them. Germline CDR1 and CDR2: MNHEY and SVGAGI. Here the CDR3 reads CASSYSASPWRDTQYF. The CDR3 region has the DNA TGTGCCAGCAGTTACTCGGCTAGTCCTTGGAGAGATACGCAGTATTTT.

This clonotype was counted only a few times. CDR3 region: CAISGKPGLAATSTDTQYF. CDR3 DNA: TGTGCCATCAGTGGGAAACCGGGACTAGCAGCGACTAGCACAGATACGCAGTATTTT. This sequence joins TRBV10-3 and TRBJ2-3; 9 positions match TRBD2. V shed 4 bases and J 0 bases; nucleotides not matched to a gene: 14. The CDR3 length is 19 residues. Germline V gene sequence: CDR1 ENHRY, CDR2 SYGVKD.

The chain uses TRBV13 and TRBJ1-5; D not resolved. Trimming took off 4 bases at V and 7 bases at J, with 14 bases between the two ends. The CDR3 is made up of 14 amino acids. Germline V gene data show CDR1 as PRHDT and CDR2 as FYEKMQ (reference sequence). The CDR3 loop reads CASSSRGVGQPQHF. The CDR3 region has the DNA TGTGCCAGCAGCTCCCGAGGCGTGGGACAGCCCCAGCATTTT. Using reference TRBV13 and TRBJ1-5 for the parts outside the CDR3, the full variable domain is AAGVIQSPRHLIKEKRETATLKCYPIPRHDTVYWYQQGPGQDPQFLISFYEKMQSDKGSIPDRFSAQQFSDYHSELNMSSLELGDSALYFCASSSRGVGQPQHFGDGTRLSIL.

The chain's CDR3 is CASSVTGGSSPLHF. CDR3 DNA sequence: TGTGCCAGCAGCGTTACAGGGGGCAGTTCACCCCTCCACTTT. The chain links TRBV5-5 to TRBJ1-6; 9 nucleotides agree with TRBD1. J was trimmed by 9 bases and V by 4 bases; bases with no gene match: 5. Germline assignment: CDR1 SGHKS and CDR2 YYEKEE (reference sequence). This CDR3 has 14 amino acids. Together with reference TRBV5-5 and TRBJ1-6, the CDR3 gives the full variable domain: DAGVTQSPTHLIKTRGQQVTLRCSPISGHKSVSWYQQVLGQGPQFIFQYYEKEERGRGNFPDRFSARQFPNYSSELNVNALLLGDSALYLCASSVTGGSSPLHFGNGTRLTVT.

The sample holds a few counts of this clonotype. The V call is TRBV12-3 or TRBV12-4, the J call TRBJ2-2, with 16 bases that match TRBD2. The CDR3 extends over 18 amino acids. V trimming: 5 bases; J trimming: 4 bases; junction bases outside the gene matches: 7. The CDR3 sequence is CASSPRGLAGGITGELFF. CDR3 DNA sequence: TGTGCCAGCAGTCCCAGGGGACTAGCGGGGGGGATCACCGGGGAGCTGTTTTTT.

The rearrangement joins TRBV7-9 to TRBJ1-2; TRBD1 matches at 8 bases. Germline loops: CDR1 SEHNR, CDR2 FQNEAQ (reference sequence). Trimming at V came to 4 bases and at J to 4 bases, leaving 8 bases not matched to a gene. The CDR3 totals 15 residues. The CDR3 here is CASSSDRGNPYGYTF. The CDR3 region has the DNA TGTGCCAGCAGCTCTGACAGGGGAAACCCCTATGGCTACACCTTC.

This clonotype was observed many times. The V call is TRBV4-3, the J call TRBJ1-1; D is perhaps TRBD1 (5 bases). This CDR3 comprises 16 residues. The germline CDR1 and CDR2 sequences are LGHNA and YSLEER. The germline V and J ends were trimmed by 0 bases and 6 bases, with 17 bases remaining between them. For the CDR3, the DNA is TGCGCCAGCAGCCAAGATCATCGAGGGGTGTCTGCTGAAGCTTTCTTT. Translation: CASSQDHRGVSAEAFF.

This chain links TRBV5-1 with TRBJ2-7; a possible D gene is TRBD1 (5 bases). The V and J ends lost 0 bases and 3 bases respectively, with 10 bases between them. Germline V gives CDR1 SGHRS, CDR2 YFSETQ. The CDR3 sequence is 14 residues long. This CDR3 reads CASSLEGRDYEQYF. CDR3 DNA sequence: TGCGCCAGCAGCTTGGAAGGCAGGGACTACGAGCAGTACTTC.

This chain uses TRBV20-1 with TRBJ1-5; TRBD1 matches at 7 bases. This CDR3 contains 13 residues. Germline CDR1 is DFQATT and CDR2 is SNEGSKA (reference sequence). The J segment lost 7 bases and the V segment lost 4 bases, leaving 7 bases of the junction unmatched. The CDR3, as DNA: TGCAGTGCTACCGACAGGGTGGGGCAGCCCCAGCATTTT. Translated, it gives CSATDRVGQPQHF.

This clonotype was seen ten or more times. V and J are TRBV5-6 and TRBJ1-1, with unresolved D. The CDR3 length is 14 residues. Per the germline V gene, CDR1 is SGHDT and CDR2 is YYEEEE. The V and J ends lost 0 bases and 5 bases respectively, with 11 bases between them. This chain's CDR3 is CASSLVPRRTEAFF. CDR3 sequence (DNA): TGTGCCAGCAGCTTGGTACCTCGAAGGACTGAAGCTTTCTTT.

This clonotype occurred a few times. The chain couples TRBV6-2 or TRBV6-3 to TRBJ1-1; D not certain. This CDR3 region has 13 residues. V was clipped by 2 bases and J by 5 bases, with 9 bases between them. Germline lookup yields CDR1 MNHEY and CDR2 SVGEGT. CDR3 coding DNA: TGTGCCAGCAGTTACAGCTTAGGGACTGAAGCTTTCTTT. As protein: CASSYSLGTEAFF.

A few counts support this clonotype. The chain links TRBV5-1 to TRBJ1-2; D unresolved. The germline V gene has CDR1 SGHRS and CDR2 YFSETQ. V was trimmed by 4 bases and J by 3 bases, leaving 13 bases between them. There are 14 residues in the CDR3. The CDR3 bases are TGCGCCAGCAGCGACCTGGACGGACACTATGGCTACACCTTC. Amino acid sequence: CASSDLDGHYGYTF.

The rearrangement joins TRBV6-6 to TRBJ1-6; D not resolved. V lost 2 bases to trimming and J lost 7 bases, with 3 bases between them. Looked up from germline, CDR1 is MNHNY and CDR2 is SVGAGI (reference sequence). The CDR3 runs to 12 residues. CDR3 in DNA: TGTGCCAGCAGTTACGAGAATTCACCCCTCCACTTT. This gives the protein CASSYENSPLHF.

A few counts support this clonotype. J is TRBJ2-7 and V is TRBV12-3 or TRBV12-4; TRBD1 matches 7 bases. The CDR3 extends over 14 amino acids. V was clipped by 7 bases and J by 4 bases; unmatched bases: 10. CDR3 loop: CASTQAQGNYEQYF. The CDR3 DNA reads TGTGCCAGCACCCAGGCACAGGGGAATTACGAGCAGTACTTC.